This TCR beta chain is drawn from a study of CD8 T cells in Susac syndrome. Notes on the study in general: Individuals included in the TCR sequencing and HLA analysis were acknowledged by the study to be relatively few in number.

In blood CD8+ and CD4+ T cells, TCR beta underwent sequencing. Both CD4+ and CD8+ T cells were negatively isolated, and TEMRA cells underwent FACS enrichment. After extraction with the RNeasy kit, about 0.45 to 1 ug of the RNA was reverse transcribed using random hexamers. Amplification of TCR beta CDR3 used immunoSEQ multiplex PCR across 54 Vbeta and 13 Jbeta. MiXCR, applied by TCRdb to the immunoSEQ multiplex PCR reads, yields one record per CDR3 protein. The data contain over 300,000 distinct CDR3 sequences, about 91% of them singletons. J lost 4 bases, V lost 8 bases, and 5 bases had no gene match. The CDR3 runs to 14 residues. Comments on this clonotype: Its matching antigen is unknown.

This receptor was obtained from a human donor with multiple sclerosis. The sequencing input was CD4+ T cells from PBMCs. This chain joins TRBV12-3 or TRBV12-4 and TRBJ2-1, with 10 positions matching TRBD2. This CDR3 reads CASGGGLAYNEQFF. The CDR3 region has the DNA TGTGCCAGCGGGGGGGGACTAGCGTACAATGAGCAGTTCTTC.